The 18 T cell receptor beta chains in this list originate from one sample, sequenced in a study of T cells in Graves' hyperthyroidism and ophthalmopathy. Researchers amplified the TCR beta CDR3 regions from RNA transcripts. The HTBI set primed first-round TCR CDR3 RT-PCR. TCRdb independently ran MiXCR on the multiplex PCR reads; one entry per CDR3 protein. The sample holds around 500,000 distinct CDR3 sequences; roughly an eighth are singletons and the top ten take around a sixth. Specimen: blood. Receptors originate from a woman between 18 and 29 years old with Graves' hyperthyroidism.

This clonotype has ten or more counts. CDR3: CASSFFSLGVDGYTF. DNA for the CDR3: TGTGCCAGCAGTTTTTTTAGCCTTGGGGTGGATGGCTACACCTTC. This rearrangement joins TRBV12-3 or TRBV12-4 to TRBJ1-2; unclear D gene. The CDR3 sequence is 15 residues long. Trimming left V 3 bases short and J 6 bases short, with 17 bases between.

In the case of this clonotype: A much more abundant neighbour one base away suggests this may be a read error. The J gene is TRBJ2-7, the V gene TRBV6-1; 13 bases agree with TRBD2. CDR1 and CDR2 (germline): MNHNS, SASEGT. The CDR3 consists of 15 residues. CDR3 bases: TGTGCCAGCACCGGACTAGCGGGAGTAGGGGGCGAGCAGCACTTC. Translating it yields CASTGLAGVGGEQHF.

This clonotype was recorded a few times. This chain connects TRBV30 to TRBJ2-5; tentatively, D is TRBD2 (6 bases). V lost 0 bases and J 13 bases, leaving 15 bases between the germline ends. Germline V gives CDR1 GTSNPN, CDR2 SVGIG (reference sequence). The CDR3 consists of 12 residues. CDR3 coding DNA: TGTGCCTGGAGTGTAACTACGGGAGTAGTGTACTTC. Translation gives CAWSVTTGVVYF.

This clonotype showed up many times. Here the CDR3 DNA reads TGTGCCAGCAGATCCCATGCGGTCTATGGCTACACCTTC. Translation: CASRSHAVYGYTF. The J gene is TRBJ1-2, the V gene TRBV6-1; D ambiguous. Germline assignment: CDR1 MNHNS and CDR2 SASEGT. There are 13 residues in the CDR3. Deletions cut 6 bases from V and 4 bases from J, with 12 bases between.

This clonotype was detected many times. The genes are TRBV30 and TRBJ2-7, with a weak D call TRBD2 (7 bases). V was cut by 0 bases and J by 2 bases, with 14 bases left in between. The germline gives CDR1 GTSNPN, CDR2 SVGIG (reference sequence). The CDR3 runs to 15 residues. The CDR3 is CAWSVGGGATYEQYV. The CDR3 nucleotides read TGTGCCTGGAGTGTAGGGGGGGGCGCGACCTACGAGCAGTACGTC.

This clonotype was recorded at least ten times. This chain links TRBV6-1 with TRBJ2-7, with 9 bases that match TRBD2. Trimming at V came to 6 bases and at J to 4 bases, leaving 10 bases not matched to a gene. CDR3 size: 15 residues. From germline, CDR1 is MNHNS and CDR2 SASEGT. The CDR3 DNA reads TGTGCCAGCAGACCCGGGACTAGCAGGGATTACGAGCAGTACGTC. It encodes CASRPGTSRDYEQYV.

This clonotype was seen at least ten times. This chain connects TRBV6-1 to TRBJ2-7; D is uncertain. Germline CDR1 reads MNHNS; CDR2 reads SASEGT. The V and J ends lost 6 bases and 0 bases respectively, with 12 bases between them. CDR3 size: 14 residues. The CDR3 DNA is TGTGCCAGCAGGCAGACTCGGAGCTCCTACGAGCAGTACTTC. Protein: CASRQTRSSYEQYF.

This clonotype was seen repeatedly, ten times or more. This chain connects TRBV27 to TRBJ1-1; perhaps TRBD1 as D (6 bases). The CDR3 is 16 amino acids. CDR1 is MNHEY and CDR2 is SMNVEV in the germline V gene (reference sequence). Trimming cost V 5 bases and J 2 bases, with 18 bases left between them. This chain's CDR3 is CASSLRGQPPNTEAFF. DNA for the CDR3: TGTGCCAGCAGTCTACGAGGACAGCCACCTAACACTGAAGCTTTCTTT.

V gene TRBV7-3 combines with J gene TRBJ1-2; D possibly corresponds to TRBD1 (5 bases). Germline CDR1 SGHTA, CDR2 FQGTGA. The CDR3 sequence is 14 residues long. V was shortened by 5 bases and J by 13 bases, with 23 bases between the two germline ends. The CDR3 here is CASSQKRVGVPFTF. CDR3 DNA: TGTGCCAGCAGCCAGAAAAGGGTAGGGGTGCCCTTCACCTTC. The variable domain in full, with the rest retrieved from reference TRBV7-3 and TRBJ1-2, is GAGVSQTPSNKVTEKGKYVELRCDPISGHTALYWYRQSLGQGPEFLIYFQGTGAADDSGLPNDRFFAVRPEGSVSTLKIQRTERGDSAVYLCASSQKRVGVPFTFGSGTRLTVV.

This clonotype was counted many times. The chain employs TRBV3-1 and TRBJ2-3, with TRBD2 identical over 9 bases. Germline V CDR1 and CDR2: LGHDT, YNNKEL (reference sequence). The CDR3 totals 16 residues. V gave up 2 bases and J gave up 8 bases; unmatched junction bases: 11. Here the CDR3 reads CASSQLPGLALGTQYF. The CDR3 DNA reads as TGTGCCAGCAGCCAACTACCGGGACTAGCCCTCGGTACGCAGTATTTT.

This clonotype has a count of ten or more. The V and J genes are TRBV20-1 and TRBJ2-1; a weak D match, TRBD2 (6 bases). CDR1 is DFQATT and CDR2 is SNEGSKA in the germline V gene (reference sequence). The V end was cut by 5 bases, the J end by 4 bases, with 15 bases between. The CDR3 sequence is 14 residues long. CDR3 region: CSARGVGTYNEQFF. The DNA for the CDR3 is TGCAGTGCTCGTGGGGTGGGGACTTACAATGAGCAGTTCTTC.

This clonotype was found many times. The chain links TRBV2 to TRBJ1-1; a weak D match, TRBD1 (5 bases). Looked up from germline, CDR1 is SNHLY and CDR2 is FYNNEI. V was clipped by 6 bases and J by 5 bases, with 16 bases between them. CDR3 length: 14 residues. CDR3 in DNA: TGTGCCAGCAGCGGGACGTTACAGTTTACTGAAGCTTTCTTT. This encodes CASSGTLQFTEAFF.

This clonotype was counted a few times. This rearrangement joins TRBV5-1 to TRBJ2-2, with TRBD2 matching 14 bases. From germline, CDR1 is SGHRS and CDR2 YFSETQ. This CDR3 is 15 amino acids long. V lost 3 bases, J lost 5 bases, and 0 bases stayed unmatched. The CDR3 sequence is CASSWTSGRTGELFF. The CDR3 nucleotides read TGCGCCAGCAGCTGGACTAGCGGGAGGACCGGGGAGCTGTTTTTT.

This chain connects TRBV6-5 to TRBJ2-2, with 9 bases aligning to TRBD2. Looked up from germline, CDR1 is MNHEY and CDR2 is SVGAGI. V shed 1 base and J 7 bases; nucleotides not matched to a gene: 16. The length of the CDR3 is 19 residues. The CDR3, as DNA: TGTGCCAGCAGTTACTTGGGACTAGCAATAGCTACTTTGGGCGGGGAGCTGTTTTTT. It yields the protein CASSYLGLAIATLGGELFF.

In its sample, this clonotype was seen many times. The chain links TRBV2 to TRBJ2-7; D gene uncertain. Germline V gene sequence: CDR1 SNHLY, CDR2 FYNNEI. V lost 7 bases and J lost 0, with 10 bases in between. The CDR3 is 13 amino acids. CDR3 DNA sequence: TGTGCCAGCATGGGTGGCAACTCCTACGAGCAGTACTTC. It encodes CASMGGNSYEQYF.

This clonotype was counted many times. This chain links TRBV5-6 with TRBJ1-1; D uncertain. CDR1 and CDR2 from the germline V gene are SGHDT and YYEEEE. V was pared by 4 bases and J by 2 bases, with 9 bases between. The CDR3 runs 13 residues. In nucleotides, the CDR3 is TGTGCCAGCAGCCCGTACATTAACACTGAAGCTTTCTTT. It specifies CASSPYINTEAFF.

This clonotype was observed many times. This chain uses TRBV3-1 with TRBJ2-3; 8 bases agree with TRBD2. Per germline, CDR1 LGHDT and CDR2 YNNKEL (reference sequence). The CDR3 has 18 residues. J was trimmed by 2 bases and V by 4 bases; bases with no gene match: 14. The DNA for the CDR3 is TGTGCCAGCAGCCTACACACGGTACTAGCGGTTACCACAGATACGCAGTATTTT. This translates into CASSLHTVLAVTTDTQYF.

This clonotype was seen repeatedly, ten times or more. The chain carries TRBV6-6 and TRBJ2-7; 7 bases map to TRBD1. The V gene end was trimmed by 1 base and the J gene end by 0 bases; junction bases not matched to a gene: 0. The germline V gene encodes CDR1 MNHNY and CDR2 SVGAGI (reference sequence). The CDR3 runs 14 residues. The CDR3 DNA is TGTGCCAGCAGTTACTGGGACAGCTCCTACGAGCAGTACTTC. Translation: CASSYWDSSYEQYF.